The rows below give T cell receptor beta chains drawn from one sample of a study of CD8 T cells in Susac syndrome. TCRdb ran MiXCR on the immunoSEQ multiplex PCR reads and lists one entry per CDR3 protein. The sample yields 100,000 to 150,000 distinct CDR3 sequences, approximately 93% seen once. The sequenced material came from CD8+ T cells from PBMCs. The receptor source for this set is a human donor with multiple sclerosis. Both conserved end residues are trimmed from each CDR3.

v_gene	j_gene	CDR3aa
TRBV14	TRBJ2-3	ASSQDVLAASTDTQY
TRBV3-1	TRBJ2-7	ASSQATGGILVYEQY
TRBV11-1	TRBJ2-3	ASSTFRGDTQY
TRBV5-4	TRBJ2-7	ASSTVSSYEQY
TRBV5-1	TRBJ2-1	ASSLGSISYNEQF
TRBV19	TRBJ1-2	ASSRDQEYANYGYT
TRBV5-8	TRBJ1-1	ASSADLRGMNTEAF
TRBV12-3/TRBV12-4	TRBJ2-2	ASSPTSGITGELF
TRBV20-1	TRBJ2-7	SARESGTGTYEQY
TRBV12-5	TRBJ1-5	ASGPPTPQH
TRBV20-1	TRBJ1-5	SASGRAHVTQPQH
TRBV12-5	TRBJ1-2	ASGLNRGYGYT